This entry lists 22 T cell receptor beta chains sequenced from one sample in a study of control samples from healthy donors and cancer patients. Profiled with immunoSEQ multiplex PCR; TCRdb holds only in-frame clones, not every one. This repertoire includes some 190,000 clones. The sample comprised blood. All receptors come from a woman in her 30s in good health.

This chain links TRBV9 with TRBJ2-7; perhaps TRBD1 as D (6 bases). V was clipped by 4 bases and J by 5 bases, with 19 bases between them. Germline V gene lookup returns CDR1 SGDLS and CDR2 YYNGEE. CDR3 length equals 15 residues. The DNA for the CDR3 is TGTGCCAGCAGCCCTCGACTTACAGGGCGCCACGAGCAGTACTTC. Protein product: CASSPRLTGRHEQYF.

The rearrangement uses TRBV5-6 and TRBJ2-3, with 8 bases matching TRBD2. Unmatched junction bases numbered 5, after V lost 0 bases and J lost 2 bases. The CDR3 is 16 residues long. Germline CDR1 SGHDT, CDR2 YYEEEE. CDR3 nucleotides: TGTGCCAGCAGCTTGGGGGCGGGGGGACCCACAGATACGCAGTATTTT. Translated: CASSLGAGGPTDTQYF.

The chain employs TRBV12-3 or TRBV12-4 and TRBJ1-1; 8 bases agree with TRBD1. V was clipped by 5 bases and J by 3 bases; unmatched bases: 2. The CDR3 spans 13 residues. The CDR3 spells CASSPQGDTEAFF. The CDR3 coding sequence is TGTGCCAGCAGTCCACAGGGGGACACTGAAGCTTTCTTT.

The chain recombines TRBV6-5 with TRBJ1-1; D is possibly TRBD1 (6 bases). Between the trimmed V and J ends, which lost 4 bases and 8 bases, there was a span of 14 bases. The CDR3 is 13 residues long. The germline CDR1 and CDR2 sequences are MNHEY and SVGAGI. As DNA, the CDR3 is TGTGCCAGCAGTTCTAACAGGGTTCCGGAAGCTTTCTTT. This translates into CASSSNRVPEAFF.

The J gene is TRBJ1-1, the V gene TRBV7-9; D not resolved. Germline V gives CDR1 SEHNR, CDR2 FQNEAQ (reference sequence). This CDR3 is built from 15 residues. Trimming removed 1 base at V and 2 bases at J, with 11 bases between. The CDR3, as DNA: TGTGCCAGCAGCTTAGGGGTAGGACTTAACACTGAAGCTTTCTTT. Translating it yields CASSLGVGLNTEAFF.

This rearrangement joins TRBV6-6 to TRBJ1-4; D possibly corresponds to TRBD1 (6 bases). V was trimmed by 5 bases and J by 3 bases, leaving 16 bases between them. Germline V gene sequence: CDR1 MNHNY, CDR2 SVGAGI (reference sequence). This CDR3 is 16 amino acids long. Here the CDR3 reads CASSRKRTDSNEKLFF. The CDR3 nucleotides are TGTGCCAGCAGTCGAAAACGGACAGATTCTAATGAAAAACTGTTTTTT.

V is TRBV28 and J is TRBJ1-2; perhaps TRBD1 as D (6 bases). V lost 4 bases and J 1 base, leaving 10 bases between the germline ends. The CDR3 sequence is 14 residues long. Per the germline V gene, CDR1 is MDHEN and CDR2 is SYDVKM. CDR3 nucleotide sequence: TGTGCCAGCAGTTCCTCACAGGGTAACTATGGCTACACCTTC. Its protein is CASSSSQGNYGYTF.

The chain links TRBV19 to TRBJ1-1; D uncertain. CDR1 and CDR2 from the germline V gene are LNHDA and SQIVND (reference sequence). This CDR3 has 14 residues. Trimming removed 7 bases from V and 3 bases from J, with 15 bases in between. CDR3 nucleotide sequence: TGTGCCAGTAAAAATGATTGGTCAGACACTGAAGCTTTCTTT. Translation: CASKNDWSDTEAFF.

This chain connects TRBV2 to TRBJ1-2, with D unclear. Trimming took off 6 bases at V and 8 bases at J, with 10 bases between the two ends. CDR3 length: 11 amino acids. The V gene's germline CDR1 is SNHLY and CDR2 FYNNEI. The CDR3 sequence: CASRIRGGYTF. The DNA of the CDR3 is TGTGCCAGCAGGATTCGGGGAGGCTACACCTTC.

The rearrangement joins TRBV27 to TRBJ2-5; D gene uncertain. The germline V and J ends were trimmed by 5 bases and 1 base, with 5 bases remaining between them. Germline loops: CDR1 MNHEY, CDR2 SMNVEV (reference sequence). The CDR3 has 12 amino acids. The CDR3 is CASSTFQETQYF. The DNA of the CDR3 is TGTGCCAGCAGTACCTTCCAAGAGACCCAGTACTTC.

This rearrangement joins TRBV7-9 to TRBJ2-7; D gene unclear. Looked up from germline, CDR1 is SEHNR and CDR2 is FQNEAQ (reference sequence). Trimming left V 2 bases short and J 0 bases short, with 8 bases between. This CDR3 comprises 14 residues. CDR3 protein: CASSLKAISYEQYF. In DNA, the CDR3 is TGTGCCAGCAGCTTAAAGGCCATCTCCTACGAGCAGTACTTC.

The gene calls are TRBV5-6 and TRBJ1-5; 7 bases are shared with TRBD1. CDR3 length: 15 amino acids. Germline V lookup: CDR1 SGHDT, CDR2 YYEEEE. The junction had 6 bases not matched to a gene; V was cut back by 0 bases and J by 6 bases. The chain's CDR3 is CASSLEDRACQPQHF. CDR3 DNA: TGTGCCAGCAGCTTGGAAGACAGGGCCTGTCAGCCCCAGCATTTT. The full variable domain, rest sourced from reference TRBV5-6 and TRBJ1-5, is DAGVTQSPTHLIKTRGQQVTLRCSPKSGHDTVSWYQQALGQGPQFIFQYYEEEERQRGNFPDRFSGHQFPNYSSELNVNALLLGDSALYLCASSLEDRACQPQHFGDGTRLSIL.

This sequence joins TRBV3-1 (or the pseudogene TRBV3-2) and TRBJ1-6, with no clear D. Trimming took off 1 base at V and 9 bases at J, with 13 bases between the two ends. The CDR3 contains 15 residues. Germline V gene data show CDR1 as LGHDT and CDR2 as YNNKEL (reference sequence). The CDR3 is CASSQGPASASPLHF. CDR3 DNA sequence: TGTGCCAGCAGCCAAGGGCCAGCATCTGCTTCACCCCTCCACTTT.

The chain is built from TRBV18 and TRBJ1-5; D perhaps matches TRBD1 (5 bases). V lost 0 bases and J lost 4, with 13 bases in between. The CDR3 sequence is 16 residues long. CDR1 KGHSH and CDR2 LQKENI come from the germline V gene. The CDR3 nucleotides read TGTGCCAGCTCACCACCGGGGGGAGGTCAGAATCAGCCCCAGCATTTT. Translation: CASSPPGGGQNQPQHF.

V usage is TRBV27 and J usage is TRBJ2-3; the D gene is possibly TRBD1 (6 bases). The CDR3 has 20 residues. In germline, CDR1 is MNHEY, CDR2 SMNVEV (reference sequence). Trimming took off 0 bases at V and 5 bases at J, with 27 bases between the two ends. The chain's CDR3 is CASSLSPIPHYRVGGDTQYF. CDR3 nucleotides: TGTGCCAGCAGTTTATCGCCCATCCCCCACTACAGGGTCGGCGGAGATACGCAGTATTTT.

V and J are TRBV19 and TRBJ2-2, with D perhaps matching TRBD1 (6 bases). Germline assignment: CDR1 LNHDA and CDR2 SQIVND (reference sequence). The CDR3 runs to 16 residues. Trimming shortened V by 6 bases and J by 5 bases, and 19 bases separated the two germline ends. CDR3 in amino acids: CASRPPPRGVTGELFF. The CDR3 DNA is TGTGCCAGTAGGCCACCCCCCAGGGGAGTGACCGGGGAGCTGTTTTTT.

The rearrangement joins TRBV28 to TRBJ2-1, with 7 bases identical to TRBD2. V trimming: 3 bases; J trimming: 0 bases; junction bases outside the gene matches: 2. CDR1 is MDHEN and CDR2 is SYDVKM in the germline V gene. This CDR3 has 15 amino acids. The CDR3: CASSLGGSSYNEQFF. CDR3 DNA: TGTGCCAGCAGTTTGGGGGGGAGCTCCTACAATGAGCAGTTCTTC.

Points on this clone: Additional DNA sequences in this sample encode the identical CDR3. CDR3 residues: CASSYRTEAFF. In DNA form, the CDR3 reads TGTGCCAGCAGTTACCGCACTGAAGCTTTCTTT. V and J are TRBV6-2 or TRBV6-3 and TRBJ1-1, with D hard to call. Trimming took 2 bases from V and 4 from J, leaving 2 bases between them. CDR3 size: 11 residues. CDR1 and CDR2 from the germline V gene are MNHEY and SVGEGT.

The chain uses TRBV7-3 and TRBJ2-2, with D unclear. This CDR3 has 14 amino acids. The V end lost 1 base, the J end lost 7 bases, and 10 bases lay between the germline ends. Per germline, CDR1 SGHTA and CDR2 FQGTGA. For the CDR3, the DNA is TGTGCCAGCAGCTTAAAGCTCCAGTACGGGGAGCTGTTTTTT. Protein: CASSLKLQYGELFF.

The chain recombines TRBV2 with TRBJ1-5; 9 bases line up with TRBD1. With V trimmed by 7 bases and J by 5 bases, 9 bases remained unmatched. The germline gives CDR1 SNHLY, CDR2 FYNNEI. This CDR3 is 15 amino acids long. The CDR3: CASTPRTGDYQPQHF. As DNA, the CDR3 is TGTGCCAGCACTCCGAGGACAGGGGACTATCAGCCCCAGCATTTT.

The genes are TRBV4-2 and TRBJ2-3, with D perhaps being TRBD1 or TRBD2 (6 bases each). The CDR3 runs 15 residues. Germline V gene sequence: CDR1 LGHNA, CDR2 YNFKEQ. Deletions cut 3 bases from V and 0 bases from J, with 10 bases between. CDR3 sequence: CASSHEGGSTDTQYF. Here the CDR3 DNA reads TGTGCCAGCAGCCACGAGGGGGGAAGCACAGATACGCAGTATTTT.

The chain recombines TRBV11-2 with TRBJ2-7; D could derive from TRBD1 or TRBD2 (5 bases each). V shed 6 bases and J shed 6 bases, with 21 bases lying between them. CDR3 length: 15 residues. Germline V gene data show CDR1 as SGHAT and CDR2 as FQNNGV. This CDR3 is CASRRVGQGRGEQYF. The CDR3 coding sequence is TGTGCCAGCAGGCGGGTTGGGCAGGGACGGGGCGAGCAGTACTTC.